Only a few counts were recorded for the clone carrying this TCR beta chain. The germline gives CDR1 MNHEY, CDR2 SVGAGI. The CDR3 has 14 residues. The data belong to a study of blood T cells in healthy people across ages. Combining a sample-barcoded 5' primer with a J-beta primer mix, a second PCR ran for about 7 to 12 cycles. TCRdb re-analysed the 5' RACE reads in MiXCR, keeping a single row per CDR3 protein. The sample gives 750,000 to 950,000 distinct CDR3 sequences, under 35% of which show up once; around 9.6% is in the top ten. The data also belong to a second study, concerning T cells of mothers and their children.

V gene TRBV6-5 combines with J gene TRBJ2-5, with 9 positions matching TRBD1. The DNA end favors TRBJ2-7, so the J call may be wrong. This receptor was obtained from a woman aged 40-49 years in good health. Sequences were obtained from blood. DNA for the CDR3: TGTGCCAGCAGTTACACAGGGGGCCCGTACGAGCAGTACTTC. Its translation: CASSYTGGPYEQYF.